The rows below give T cell receptor beta chains drawn from one sample of a study of shared clonotypes between healthy human individuals. Sequenced by immunoSEQ multiplex PCR; TCRdb stores in-frame clones only, minus some. The table lists around 2,000,000 clones, approximately 94% of them singletons. The sample comprised naive CD8+ T cells sorted from blood. The receptor set was obtained from a man between 18 and 29 years old in good health. Both conserved end residues are part of each CDR3. The D gene is left open where the match is weak. Part of the rows lack a size; the others show once, few, many or a class for expanded clones.

clone_size | j_call | d_call | v_call | cdr3_aa | cdr3_nt
- | TRBJ2-7 | - | TRBV29-1 | CSVQQGYEQYF | TGCAGCGTTCAACAAGGGTACGAGCAGTACTTC
- | TRBJ2-1 | - | TRBV7-9 | CASSPSLPGGSYNEQFF | TGTGCCAGCAGCCCCTCGCTACCCGGGGGCTCCTACAATGAGCAGTTCTTC
- | TRBJ2-1 | TRBD2 | TRBV11-2 | CASSLGGSDEQFF | TGTGCCAGCAGCTTAGGCGGGAGCGATGAGCAGTTCTTC
once | TRBJ1-6 | TRBD1 | TRBV11-2 | CASSQGQGTGLYNSPLHF | TGTGCCAGCAGCCAGGGACAGGGGACGGGTCTCTATAATTCACCCCTCCACTTT
- | TRBJ2-7 | - | TRBV19 | CASSIAGVHYEQYF | TGTGCCAGTAGTATCGCAGGGGTTCACTACGAGCAGTACTTC
- | TRBJ2-1 | - | TRBV7-6 | CASSFREANEQFF | TGTGCCAGCAGTTTCAGGGAAGCCAATGAGCAGTTCTTC
once | TRBJ2-5 | - | TRBV4-3 | CASSQEGGGGFQLETQYF | TGCGCCAGCAGCCAAGAGGGGGGAGGGGGCTTTCAGTTAGAGACCCAGTACTTC
- | TRBJ2-1 | - | TRBV5-1 | CASSLVGLGTGYNEQFF | TGCGCCAGCAGCTTGGTAGGGTTAGGTACGGGCTACAATGAGCAGTTCTTC
- | TRBJ1-1 | - | TRBV7-2 | CASSPGQDFTEAFF | TGTGCCAGCAGCCCCGGCCAGGATTTCACTGAAGCTTTCTTT
- | TRBJ1-5 | - | TRBV27 | CASSLRQANQPQHF | TGTGCCAGCAGTCTCCGACAGGCTAATCAGCCCCAGCATTTT